This T cell receptor beta chain was found in a study of beta chain features in type 1 diabetes. Expressed TCRB transcripts were sequenced because the isolated RNA had all been reverse transcribed beforehand. Some clones are missing from TCRdb's copy, which holds only in-frame ones; the method was immunoSEQ multiplex PCR. The data hold about 270,000 clones, with roughly an eighth observed a single time. Study-wide results and caveats: Type 1 diabetes patients had fewer VDJ junction insertions and more deletions. All four CD4+ subsets of Type 1 diabetes patients contained TCRB CDR3s that were moderately but significantly shorter.

There are 13 residues in the CDR3. Germline values: CDR1 ENHRY, CDR2 SYGVKD. The trim removed 8 bases at V and 4 bases at J, leaving 4 bases unmatched. This clone was seen a few times. What it binds is unknown. The sequence was collected from a man aged 25-45 years with type 1 diabetes. This chain connects TRBV10-3 to TRBJ2-7, with 11 bases that match TRBD2. The sample consisted of naive CD4+ T cells from blood. CDR3 residues: CAIVGTSGYEQYF. The CDR3 nucleotides are TGTGCCATCGTGGGGACTAGCGGTTACGAGCAGTACTTC.